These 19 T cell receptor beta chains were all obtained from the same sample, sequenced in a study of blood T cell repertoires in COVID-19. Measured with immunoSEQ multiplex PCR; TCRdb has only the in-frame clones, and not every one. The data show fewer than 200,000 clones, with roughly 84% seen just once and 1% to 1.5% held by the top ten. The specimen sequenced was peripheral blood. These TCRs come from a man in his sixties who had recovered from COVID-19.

CDR3: CASSQTSGFTGELFF. The CDR3 region has the DNA TGCGCCAGCAGCCAGACTAGCGGATTCACCGGGGAGCTGTTTTTT. This chain connects TRBV5-1 to TRBJ2-2, with TRBD2 matching 9 bases. The CDR3 has 15 amino acids. Trimming removed 4 bases from V and 4 bases from J; junction bases left unmatched: 5. Germline V gene lookup returns CDR1 SGHRS and CDR2 YFSETQ.

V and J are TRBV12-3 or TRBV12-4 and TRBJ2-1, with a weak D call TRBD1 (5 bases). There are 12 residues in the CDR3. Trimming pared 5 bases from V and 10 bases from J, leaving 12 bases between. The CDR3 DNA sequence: TGTGCCAGCAGTCCGCAGGGTAGAGAGCAGTTCTTC. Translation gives CASSPQGREQFF.

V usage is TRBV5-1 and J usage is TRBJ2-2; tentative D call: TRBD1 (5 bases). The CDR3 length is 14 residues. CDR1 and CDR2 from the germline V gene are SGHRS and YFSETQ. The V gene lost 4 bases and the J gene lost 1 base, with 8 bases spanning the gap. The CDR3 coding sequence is TGCGCCAGCAGCGGGGCTTGGAACACCGGGGAGCTGTTTTTT. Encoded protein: CASSGAWNTGELFF. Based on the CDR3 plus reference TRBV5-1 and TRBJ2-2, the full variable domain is KAGVTQTPRYLIKTRGQQVTLSCSPISGHRSVSWYQQTPGQGLQFLFEYFSETQRNKGNFPGRFSGRQFSNSRSEMNVSTLELGDSALYLCASSGAWNTGELFFGEGSRLTVL.

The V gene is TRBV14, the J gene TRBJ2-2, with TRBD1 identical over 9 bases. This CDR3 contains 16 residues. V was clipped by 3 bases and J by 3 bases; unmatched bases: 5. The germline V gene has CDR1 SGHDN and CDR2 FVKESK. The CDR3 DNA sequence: TGTGCCAGCAGCCACCGACAGGGGGTTGACACCGGGGAGCTGTTTTTT. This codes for CASSHRQGVDTGELFF.

The CDR3 loop is CASARSGELFF. CDR3 nucleotide sequence: TGTGCCAGTGCGCGTTCCGGGGAGCTGTTTTTT. This chain uses TRBV27 with TRBJ2-2; D unresolved. This CDR3 is 11 amino acids long. Germline-derived CDR1 and CDR2 are MNHEY and SMNVEV (reference sequence). V shed 9 bases and J shed 6 bases, with 8 bases lying between them.

The chain's CDR3 is CASKTLRPGQEYEQYF. The CDR3 DNA is TGTGCCAGCAAAACTCTTAGACCGGGACAGGAGTACGAGCAGTACTTC. The gene calls are TRBV6-6 and TRBJ2-7; 8 bases are a match to TRBD1. Trimming at V came to 7 bases and at J to 4 bases, leaving 15 bases not matched to a gene. The CDR3 is 16 amino acids. Germline V gives CDR1 MNHNY, CDR2 SVGAGI (reference sequence).

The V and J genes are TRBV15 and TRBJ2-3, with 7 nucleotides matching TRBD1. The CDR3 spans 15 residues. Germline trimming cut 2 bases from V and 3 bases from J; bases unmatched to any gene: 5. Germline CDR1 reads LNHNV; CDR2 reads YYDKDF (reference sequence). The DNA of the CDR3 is TGTGCCACCAGCAGAAAAGGGGGCATAACAGATACGCAGTATTTT. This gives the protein CATSRKGGITDTQYF.

Here the CDR3 DNA reads TGTGCCAGCAGCTCGGGACTCTTCGGCGGGGAGCTGTTTTTT. Translation: CASSSGLFGGELFF. The genes are TRBV7-3 and TRBJ2-2, with D possibly being TRBD2 (6 bases). Trimming removed 4 bases at V and 7 bases at J, with 13 bases between. The CDR3 totals 14 residues. Germline V gives CDR1 SGHTA, CDR2 FQGTGA.

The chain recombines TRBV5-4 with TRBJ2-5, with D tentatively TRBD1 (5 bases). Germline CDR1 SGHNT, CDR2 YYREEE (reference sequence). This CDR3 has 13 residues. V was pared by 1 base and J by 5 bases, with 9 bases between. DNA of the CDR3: TGTGCCAGCAGCTTGTCAGGGTGGGAGACCCAGTACTTC. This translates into CASSLSGWETQYF. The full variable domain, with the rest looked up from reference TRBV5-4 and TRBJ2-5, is ETGVTQSPTHLIKTRGQQVTLRCSSQSGHNTVSWYQQALGQGPQFIFQYYREEENGRGNFPPRFSGLQFPNYSSELNVNALELDDSALYLCASSLSGWETQYFGPGTRLLVL.

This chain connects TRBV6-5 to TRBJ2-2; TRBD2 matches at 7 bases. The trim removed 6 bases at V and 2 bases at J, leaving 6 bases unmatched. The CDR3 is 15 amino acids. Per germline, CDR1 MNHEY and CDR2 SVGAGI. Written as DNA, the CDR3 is TGTGCCAGCAGGCCAGGGACTACCAACACCGGGGAGCTGTTTTTT. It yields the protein CASRPGTTNTGELFF.

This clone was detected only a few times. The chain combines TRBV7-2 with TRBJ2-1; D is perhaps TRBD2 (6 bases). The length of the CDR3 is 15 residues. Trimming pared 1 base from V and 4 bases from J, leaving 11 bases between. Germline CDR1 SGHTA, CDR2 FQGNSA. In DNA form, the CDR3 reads TGTGCCAGCAGCTTAGGGACGGGGGTTTACAATGAGCAGTTCTTC. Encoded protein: CASSLGTGVYNEQFF.

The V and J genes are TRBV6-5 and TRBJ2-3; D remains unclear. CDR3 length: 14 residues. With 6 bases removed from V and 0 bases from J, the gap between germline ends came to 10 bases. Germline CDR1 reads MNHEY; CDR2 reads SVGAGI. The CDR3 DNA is TGTGCCAGCAGACTACTCGTTAGCACAGATACGCAGTATTTT. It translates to CASRLLVSTDTQYF.

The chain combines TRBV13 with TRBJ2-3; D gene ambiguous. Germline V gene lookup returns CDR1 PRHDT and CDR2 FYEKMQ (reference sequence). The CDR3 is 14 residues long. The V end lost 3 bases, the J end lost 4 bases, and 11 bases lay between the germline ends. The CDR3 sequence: CASSFGARADTQYF. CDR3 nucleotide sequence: TGTGCCAGCAGCTTCGGAGCCAGAGCAGATACGCAGTATTTT.

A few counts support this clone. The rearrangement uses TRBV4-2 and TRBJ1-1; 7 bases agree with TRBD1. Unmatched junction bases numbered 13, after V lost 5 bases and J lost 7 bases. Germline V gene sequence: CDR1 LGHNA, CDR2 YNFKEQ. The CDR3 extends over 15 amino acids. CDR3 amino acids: CASSTQTGSDSEAFF. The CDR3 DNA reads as TGTGCCAGCAGCACACAGACAGGGAGTGATAGTGAAGCTTTCTTT.

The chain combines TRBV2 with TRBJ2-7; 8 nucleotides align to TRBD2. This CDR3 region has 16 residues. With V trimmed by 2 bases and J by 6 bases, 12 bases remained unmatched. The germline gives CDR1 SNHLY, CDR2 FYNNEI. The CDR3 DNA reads TGTGCCAGCAGTGAACGGGTTCTATTGGCGGGGGGCGAGCAGTACTTC. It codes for CASSERVLLAGGEQYF.

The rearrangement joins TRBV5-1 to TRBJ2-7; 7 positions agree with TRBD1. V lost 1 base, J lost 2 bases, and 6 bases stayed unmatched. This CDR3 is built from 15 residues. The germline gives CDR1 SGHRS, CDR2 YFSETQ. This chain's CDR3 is CASSLRGQPTYEQYF. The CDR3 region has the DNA TGCGCCAGCAGCTTGCGGGGACAGCCCACCTACGAGCAGTACTTC. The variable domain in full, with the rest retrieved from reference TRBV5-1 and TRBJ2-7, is KAGVTQTPRYLIKTRGQQVTLSCSPISGHRSVSWYQQTPGQGLQFLFEYFSETQRNKGNFPGRFSGRQFSNSRSEMNVSTLELGDSALYLCASSLRGQPTYEQYFGPGTRLTVT.

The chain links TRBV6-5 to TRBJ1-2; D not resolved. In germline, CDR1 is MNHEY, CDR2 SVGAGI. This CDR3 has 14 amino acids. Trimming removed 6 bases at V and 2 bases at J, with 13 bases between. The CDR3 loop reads CASSGGPPNYGYTF. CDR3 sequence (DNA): TGTGCCAGCAGCGGTGGGCCACCCAACTATGGCTACACCTTC.

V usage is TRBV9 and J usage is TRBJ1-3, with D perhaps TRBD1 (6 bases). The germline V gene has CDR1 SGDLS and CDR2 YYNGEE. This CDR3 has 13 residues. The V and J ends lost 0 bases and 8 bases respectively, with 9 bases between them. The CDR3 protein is CASSVGGHDTIYF. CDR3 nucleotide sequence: TGTGCCAGCAGCGTAGGGGGGCACGACACCATATATTTT.

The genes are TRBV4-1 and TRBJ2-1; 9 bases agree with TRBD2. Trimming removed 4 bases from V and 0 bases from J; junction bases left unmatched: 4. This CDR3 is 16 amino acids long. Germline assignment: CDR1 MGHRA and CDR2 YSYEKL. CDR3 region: CASSRGGAISYNEQFF. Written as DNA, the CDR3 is TGCGCCAGCAGCCGCGGGGGGGCAATCTCCTACAATGAGCAGTTCTTC.